Listed here are 26 T cell receptor beta chains from one sample, sequenced in a study of T cell responses to AZD1222 COVID-19 vaccine. Clones were sequenced by immunoSEQ multiplex PCR, and TCRdb holds only the in-frame ones, with some missing. The sample yields roughly 180,000 clones, 75% to 90% seen once. Sequences were derived from peripheral blood, sampled on day 0 of AZD1222 vaccination. The receptor source for this set is an adult in good health.

The chain employs TRBV6-5 and TRBJ1-1; no reliable D call. The CDR3 contains 13 residues. V gave up 6 bases and J gave up 11 bases, with 19 bases separating them. CDR1 is MNHEY and CDR2 is SVGAGI in the germline V gene. The CDR3 spells CASRGSRGPGAFF. DNA of the CDR3: TGTGCCAGCAGAGGATCCCGGGGTCCCGGCGCTTTCTTT.

This clone was detected only once. The rearrangement joins TRBV6-1 to TRBJ1-5; D is undetermined. Germline V CDR1 and CDR2: MNHNS, SASEGT. The length of the CDR3 is 13 residues. The ends were cut back, 5 bases at V and 3 bases at J, with 8 bases in the middle. CDR3 sequence: CASSSSFNQPQHF. CDR3 nucleotides: TGTGCCAGCAGTTCGAGTTTCAATCAGCCCCAGCATTTT.

The V call is TRBV19, the J call TRBJ2-5, with 9 bases matching TRBD1. Germline V gene data show CDR1 as LNHDA and CDR2 as SQIVND (reference sequence). J was trimmed by 5 bases and V by 3 bases; bases with no gene match: 7. CDR3 length: 15 residues. The CDR3 reads CASSMWTGARETQYF. Written as DNA, the CDR3 is TGTGCCAGTAGTATGTGGACAGGGGCGCGGGAGACCCAGTACTTC.

The rearrangement uses TRBV10-3 and TRBJ2-1; possible D gene TRBD1, 6 bases. The length of the CDR3 is 15 residues. The V and J ends lost 0 bases and 6 bases respectively, with 12 bases between them. The germline V gene encodes CDR1 ENHRY and CDR2 SYGVKD. CDR3 sequence: CAISESERGSNEQFF. CDR3 DNA sequence: TGTGCCATCAGTGAGTCGGAGAGGGGGAGCAATGAGCAGTTCTTC.

The CDR3 sequence: CASSYYSFVAEQETQYF. The CDR3 bases are TGTGCCAGCAGTTACTACTCGTTTGTAGCGGAACAAGAGACCCAGTACTTC. The chain couples TRBV6-2 or TRBV6-3 to TRBJ2-5, with D tentatively TRBD2 (6 bases). V lost 1 base to trimming and J lost 2 bases, with 17 bases between them. The germline CDR1 and CDR2 sequences are MNHEY and SVGEGT. This CDR3 is 17 amino acids long.

The chain recombines TRBV6-6 with TRBJ1-2; D gene unclear. V was shortened by 0 bases and J by 4 bases, with 9 bases between the two germline ends. The germline V gene has CDR1 MNHNY and CDR2 SVGAGI (reference sequence). This CDR3 contains 14 residues. CDR3 sequence: CASSYSSVVYGYTF. CDR3 bases: TGTGCCAGCAGTTACTCTTCAGTCGTCTATGGCTACACCTTC.

The chain uses TRBV2 and TRBJ2-5; possibly TRBD2 for D (6 bases). The V gene lost 4 bases and the J gene lost 1 base, with 13 bases spanning the gap. Germline CDR1 and CDR2: SNHLY and FYNNEI. This CDR3 spans 15 amino acids. In nucleotides, the CDR3 is TGTGCCAGCAGTGGAGGTCGGGGGATCCAAGAGACCCAGTACTTC. Translated: CASSGGRGIQETQYF.

CDR3 protein: CASSLINSGTSGYTF. The CDR3 bases are TGTGCCAGCAGCTTAATTAACTCGGGGACGTCTGGCTACACCTTC. The chain recombines TRBV7-9 with TRBJ1-2; D possibly corresponds to TRBD1 (5 bases). The germline CDR1 and CDR2 sequences are SEHNR and FQNEAQ (reference sequence). CDR3 length: 15 residues. Trimming removed 2 bases from V and 7 bases from J, with 17 bases in between.

CDR3 nucleotides: TGTGCCAGCAGCCCCCGGAGTGAAAAACTGTTTTTT. The encoded protein is CASSPRSEKLFF. This chain uses TRBV3-1 (or the pseudogene TRBV3-2) with TRBJ1-4, with no clear D. V was clipped by 4 bases and J by 7 bases, with 7 bases between them. The length of the CDR3 is 12 residues. The germline V gene encodes CDR1 LGHDT and CDR2 YNNKEL (reference sequence).

The V call is TRBV27, the J call TRBJ1-1; 8 bases agree with TRBD1. Germline V gives CDR1 MNHEY, CDR2 SMNVEV (reference sequence). V shed 3 bases, J shed 5 bases, and the junction held 2 bases outside the gene matches. The CDR3 is 13 residues long. The CDR3 loop reads CASSFTGGTEAFF. CDR3 in DNA: TGTGCCAGCAGTTTCACAGGGGGAACTGAAGCTTTCTTT.

In its sample, this clone was seen once. The V gene is TRBV18, the J gene TRBJ2-5, with 7 bases that match TRBD1. This CDR3 is built from 16 residues. The germline V gene encodes CDR1 KGHSH and CDR2 LQKENI. V lost 1 base to trimming and J lost 5 bases; unmatched junction nucleotides: 10. The CDR3 protein is CASSPLGTVNSETQYF. CDR3 bases: TGTGCCAGCTCACCACTTGGGACAGTAAATTCCGAGACCCAGTACTTC.

This clone was seen a handful of times. The V gene is TRBV2, the J gene TRBJ1-5; D is possibly TRBD1 (6 bases). This CDR3 contains 15 residues. Trimming took 3 bases from V and 1 from J, leaving 10 bases between them. Germline loops: CDR1 SNHLY, CDR2 FYNNEI. CDR3 sequence: CASSDPGQSNQPQHF. The CDR3 DNA reads TGTGCCAGCAGTGACCCGGGACAAAGCAATCAGCCCCAGCATTTT.

The V gene is TRBV3-1 (or the pseudogene TRBV3-2), the J gene TRBJ1-1; no definite D call. CDR3 length: 13 residues. Per germline, CDR1 LGHDT and CDR2 YNNKEL (reference sequence). The V and J ends lost 6 bases and 7 bases respectively, with 15 bases between them. The CDR3: CASRAGSLREAFF. CDR3 sequence (DNA): TGTGCCAGCAGGGCGGGCTCCCTCCGTGAAGCTTTCTTT.

This chain links TRBV19 with TRBJ2-1, with TRBD2 identical over 7 bases. The CDR3 contains 16 residues. Germline V gene data show CDR1 as LNHDA and CDR2 as SQIVND (reference sequence). The V segment lost 5 bases and the J segment 4 bases; nucleotides outside the gene matches: 11. CDR3 in DNA: TGTGCCAGTAGTGCTTTGGGAGGGACTGGGTACAATGAGCAGTTCTTC. Translation gives CASSALGGTGYNEQFF.

J is TRBJ1-3 and V is TRBV5-4, with TRBD1 matching over 7 bases. This CDR3 has 15 amino acids. V trimming: 4 bases; J trimming: 3 bases; junction bases outside the gene matches: 7. Germline CDR1 is SGHNT and CDR2 is YYREEE (reference sequence). The CDR3 bases are TGTGCCAGCAGCCAGGGGACAGCGTATGGAAACACCATATATTTT. This sequence encodes CASSQGTAYGNTIYF. The complete variable domain, with remaining parts taken from reference TRBV5-4 and TRBJ1-3, reads ETGVTQSPTHLIKTRGQQVTLRCSSQSGHNTVSWYQQALGQGPQFIFQYYREEENGRGNFPPRFSGLQFPNYSSELNVNALELDDSALYLCASSQGTAYGNTIYFGEGSWLTVV.

The chain has TRBV10-3 and TRBJ1-2, with D possibly being TRBD1 (5 bases). The V gene lost 0 bases and the J gene lost 1 base, with 9 bases spanning the gap. This CDR3 is built from 15 residues. Germline CDR1 and CDR2: ENHRY and SYGVKD. CDR3 in DNA: TGTGCCATCAGTGAGTCTTGGGGCAGTAACTATGGCTACACCTTC. Residues: CAISESWGSNYGYTF.

CDR3 in DNA: TGTGCCAGCAGCTTAACGGGGGTGGCCCTCACCGGGGAGCTGTTTTTT. It yields the protein CASSLTGVALTGELFF. The chain has TRBV7-3 and TRBJ2-2; possibly TRBD1 or TRBD2 for D (5 bases each). This CDR3 contains 16 residues. Per germline, CDR1 SGHTA and CDR2 FQGTGA. Trimming removed 0 bases from V and 4 bases from J, with 12 bases in between.

The gene calls are TRBV6-5 and TRBJ1-2; D is uncertain. In germline, CDR1 is MNHEY, CDR2 SVGAGI. The germline V and J ends were trimmed by 2 bases and 0 bases, with 4 bases remaining between them. The CDR3 sequence is 13 residues long. This CDR3 reads CASSYGANYGYTF. CDR3 bases: TGTGCCAGCAGTTACGGGGCTAACTATGGCTACACCTTC.

The V call is TRBV29-1, the J call TRBJ2-2; no clear D. V was cut by 6 bases and J by 1 base, with 3 bases left in between. The CDR3 extends over 11 amino acids. The germline CDR1 and CDR2 sequences are SQVTM and ANQGSEA. CDR3 amino acids: CSVGNTGELFF. The CDR3 DNA sequence: TGCAGCGTAGGGAACACCGGGGAGCTGTTTTTT.

This chain connects TRBV12-3 or TRBV12-4 to TRBJ2-2; possibly TRBD1 for D (5 bases). The CDR3 totals 13 residues. V was cut by 6 bases and J by 7 bases, with 12 bases left in between. The CDR3 DNA sequence: TGTGCCAGCAGATGGGGCTGGGGCGGGGAGCTGTTTTTT. Translation: CASRWGWGGELFF.

This chain links TRBV5-4 with TRBJ2-7; 9 nucleotides match TRBD2. Per the germline V gene, CDR1 is SGHNT and CDR2 is YYREEE (reference sequence). The CDR3 has 13 amino acids. J lost 12 bases, V lost 4 bases, and 11 bases had no gene match. The CDR3 loop is CASSRAGLAESYV. The CDR3 nucleotides are TGTGCCAGCAGCCGAGCGGGACTAGCTGAGTCGTACGTC.

This CDR3 reads CASSYSGETQYF. DNA for the CDR3: TGTGCCAGCAGTTACAGCGGAGAGACCCAGTACTTC. This chain links TRBV6-5 with TRBJ2-5, with D possibly matching TRBD2 (5 bases). The CDR3 covers 12 residues. V lost 2 bases to trimming and J lost 4 bases, with 5 bases between them. CDR1 and CDR2 from the germline V gene are MNHEY and SVGAGI.

This sequence joins TRBV25-1 and TRBJ2-5; D unclear. Trimming shortened V by 1 base and J by 2 bases, and 8 bases separated the two germline ends. The length of the CDR3 is 14 residues. CDR1 is MGHDK, CDR2 SYGVNS, per germline. CDR3 sequence reads: CASSEFHLQETQYF. Written as DNA, the CDR3 is TGTGCCAGCAGTGAATTCCACCTACAAGAGACCCAGTACTTC.

The V gene is TRBV27, the J gene TRBJ2-5, with D hard to call. The germline CDR1 and CDR2 sequences are MNHEY and SMNVEV (reference sequence). V dropped 1 base and J dropped 1 base, with 4 bases sitting between them. CDR3 length: 13 residues. Written as DNA, the CDR3 is TGTGCCAGCAGTTTATTGGTCCAAGAGACCCAGTACTTC. Residues: CASSLLVQETQYF.

V gene TRBV21-1 combines with J gene TRBJ2-7. TRBV21-1 is described as a pseudogene. The CDR3 is 13 amino acids. The DNA of the CDR3 is TGTGCCAGCAGCAAATGGCAGCCCTACGAGCAGTACTTC. It is translated as CASSKWQPYEQYF.

The V gene is TRBV15, the J gene TRBJ1-4; 10 bases match TRBD1. The CDR3 has 15 residues. With 5 bases clipped from V and 8 bases from J, the junction kept 8 bases outside the gene matches. Germline V gene data show CDR1 as LNHNV and CDR2 as YYDKDF (reference sequence). Here the CDR3 reads CATSDRDRGREKLFF. The CDR3 DNA is TGTGCCACCAGCGACCGGGACAGGGGACGGGAAAAACTGTTTTTT.